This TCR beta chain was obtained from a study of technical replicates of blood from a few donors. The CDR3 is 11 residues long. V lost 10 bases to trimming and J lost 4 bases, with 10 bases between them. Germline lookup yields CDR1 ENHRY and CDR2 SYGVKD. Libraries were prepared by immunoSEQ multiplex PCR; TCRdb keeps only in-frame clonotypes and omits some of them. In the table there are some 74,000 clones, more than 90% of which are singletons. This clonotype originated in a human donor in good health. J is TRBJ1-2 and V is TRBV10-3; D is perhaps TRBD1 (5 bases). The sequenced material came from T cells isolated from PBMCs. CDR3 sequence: CATTDSYGYTF. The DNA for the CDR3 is TGTGCCACCACAGACAGCTATGGCTACACCTTC.